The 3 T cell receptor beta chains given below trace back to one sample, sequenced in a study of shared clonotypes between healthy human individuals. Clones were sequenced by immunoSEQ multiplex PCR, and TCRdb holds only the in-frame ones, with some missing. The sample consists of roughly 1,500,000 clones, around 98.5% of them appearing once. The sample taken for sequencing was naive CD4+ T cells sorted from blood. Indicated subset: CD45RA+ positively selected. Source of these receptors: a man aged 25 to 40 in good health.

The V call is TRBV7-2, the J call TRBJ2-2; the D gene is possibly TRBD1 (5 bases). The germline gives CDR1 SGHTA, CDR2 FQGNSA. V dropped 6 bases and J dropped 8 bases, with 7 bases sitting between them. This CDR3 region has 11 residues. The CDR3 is CASRQEGELFF. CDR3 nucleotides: TGTGCCAGCAGACAGGAGGGGGAGCTGTTTTTT.

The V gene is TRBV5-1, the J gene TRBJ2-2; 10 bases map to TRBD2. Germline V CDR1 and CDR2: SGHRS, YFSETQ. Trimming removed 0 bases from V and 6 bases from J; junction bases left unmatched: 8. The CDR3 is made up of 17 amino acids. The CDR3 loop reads CASSLELAGLKSGELFF. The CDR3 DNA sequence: TGCGCCAGCAGCTTGGAACTAGCGGGACTCAAATCCGGGGAGCTGTTTTTT.

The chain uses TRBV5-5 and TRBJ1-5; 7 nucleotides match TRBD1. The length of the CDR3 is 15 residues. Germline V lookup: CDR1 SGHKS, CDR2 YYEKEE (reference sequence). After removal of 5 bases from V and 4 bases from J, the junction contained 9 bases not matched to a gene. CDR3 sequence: CASSLAGTANQPQHF. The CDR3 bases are TGTGCCAGCAGTTTAGCCGGGACAGCAAATCAGCCCCAGCATTTT.